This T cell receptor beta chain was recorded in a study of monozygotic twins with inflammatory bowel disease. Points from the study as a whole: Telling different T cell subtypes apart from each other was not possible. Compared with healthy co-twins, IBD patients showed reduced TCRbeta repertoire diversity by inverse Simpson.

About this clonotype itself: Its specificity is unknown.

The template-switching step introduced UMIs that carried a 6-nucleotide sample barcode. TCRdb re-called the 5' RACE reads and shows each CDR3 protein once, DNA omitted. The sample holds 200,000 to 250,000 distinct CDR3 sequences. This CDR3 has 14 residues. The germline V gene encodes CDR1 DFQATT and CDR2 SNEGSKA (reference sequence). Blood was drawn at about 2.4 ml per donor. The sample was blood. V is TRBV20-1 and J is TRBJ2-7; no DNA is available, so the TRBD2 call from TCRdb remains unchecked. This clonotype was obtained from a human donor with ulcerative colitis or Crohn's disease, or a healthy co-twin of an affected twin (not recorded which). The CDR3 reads CSALWRERSYEQYF.